This is a list of T cell receptor beta chains from one sample in a study of shared clonotypes between healthy human individuals. The protocol was immunoSEQ multiplex PCR, while the TCRdb copy is restricted to in-frame clones and leaves out a portion. The sample lists about 1.4 million clones; around 95% were seen once. Material: naive CD4+ T cells sorted from blood. These receptors originate from a man younger than 45 in good health. CDR3s include the opening cysteine and the closing phenylalanine or tryptophan. The D gene is left open where the match is weak. The size entry is marked missing in some rows and otherwise reads once, few, many or a size class.

cdr3_nt: TGTGCCAGCAGTTACGGGAGGGGTGCCTACGAGCAGTACTTC
cdr3_aa: CASSYGRGAYEQYF
d_call: TRBD2
v_call: TRBV6-5
clone_size: -
j_call: TRBJ2-7

cdr3_nt: TGTGCCAGCAGATCGACTAGCGGGTACGATACGCAGTATTTT
cdr3_aa: CASRSTSGYDTQYF
d_call: TRBD2
v_call: TRBV27
clone_size: -
j_call: TRBJ2-3

cdr3_nt: TGTGCCAGCTCACCCAACCGGGACATGAACTACGAGCAGTACTTC
cdr3_aa: CASSPNRDMNYEQYF
d_call: -
v_call: TRBV18
clone_size: -
j_call: TRBJ2-7

cdr3_nt: TGTGCCAGCAGTTGGGAATGGGAACAATTTTACAGTGAAGGGGGAAATTACGAGCAGTACTTC
cdr3_aa: CASSWEWEQFYSEGGNYEQYF
d_call: -
v_call: TRBV28
clone_size: -
j_call: TRBJ2-7

cdr3_nt: TGCGCCAGCAGCCAAGTCTCCCACCCGGCCGAGCCCCAGCATTTT
cdr3_aa: CASSQVSHPAEPQHF
d_call: -
v_call: TRBV4-1
clone_size: -
j_call: TRBJ1-5

cdr3_nt: TGTGCCAGCAGCTTAGCCGGGAGAGAGACCCAGTACTTC
cdr3_aa: CASSLAGRETQYF
d_call: -
v_call: TRBV7-2
clone_size: once
j_call: TRBJ2-5

cdr3_nt: TGCGCCAGCAGCACAACCCGGGACTTGCGGCCCGGGGAGCTGTTTTTT
cdr3_aa: CASSTTRDLRPGELFF
d_call: -
v_call: TRBV5-1
clone_size: once
j_call: TRBJ2-2

cdr3_nt: TGTGCCAGCAGCCAAGTATTAGCGGGAGTAACGGCAGATACGCAGTATTTT
cdr3_aa: CASSQVLAGVTADTQYF
d_call: TRBD2
v_call: TRBV4-2
clone_size: -
j_call: TRBJ2-3

cdr3_nt: TGTGCCTGGAGTGTAGGCAGGGACTATGGCTACACCTTC
cdr3_aa: CAWSVGRDYGYTF
d_call: -
v_call: TRBV30
clone_size: -
j_call: TRBJ1-2

cdr3_nt: TGCGCCAGCAGTATCTCAGGGGGTGATTACAATGAGCAGTTCTTC
cdr3_aa: CASSISGGDYNEQFF
d_call: TRBD1
v_call: TRBV5-1
clone_size: -
j_call: TRBJ2-1

cdr3_nt: TGTGCCAGCAGCTTAGATACCCTAGCGGGAAGGATACCCTACGAGCAGTACTTC
cdr3_aa: CASSLDTLAGRIPYEQYF
d_call: TRBD2
v_call: TRBV11-2
clone_size: once
j_call: TRBJ2-7

cdr3_nt: TGTGCCAGTAGTATGACAGTGTCAACCGGGGAGCTGTTTTTT
cdr3_aa: CASSMTVSTGELFF
d_call: -
v_call: TRBV19
clone_size: -
j_call: TRBJ2-2

cdr3_nt: TGTGCCAGCAGTTCCGGACTAGCGGGACCTTACAATGAGCAGTTCTTC
cdr3_aa: CASSSGLAGPYNEQFF
d_call: TRBD2
v_call: TRBV6-5
clone_size: -
j_call: TRBJ2-1

cdr3_nt: TGTGCCAGCAGTTGGGTACAGGGGGCTTACGAGCAGTACTTC
cdr3_aa: CASSWVQGAYEQYF
d_call: TRBD1
v_call: TRBV27
clone_size: -
j_call: TRBJ2-7

cdr3_nt: TGTGCCAGCAGCTTGGCCGACCGGGGGGTGCAGTTCTTC
cdr3_aa: CASSLADRGVQFF
d_call: TRBD2
v_call: TRBV5-6
clone_size: -
j_call: TRBJ2-1

cdr3_nt: TGCGCCAGCAGACTCGGGACAGGGTCCTCCGAGCAGTACTTC
cdr3_aa: CASRLGTGSSEQYF
d_call: TRBD1
v_call: TRBV10-1
clone_size: -
j_call: TRBJ2-7

cdr3_nt: TGTGCCAGCAGTGCGCACAGGGGGTACGAAGAGACCCAGTACTTC
cdr3_aa: CASSAHRGYEETQYF
d_call: TRBD1
v_call: TRBV2
clone_size: -
j_call: TRBJ2-5

cdr3_nt: TGTGCCAGCAGTGATGCTACGACCTACGAGCAGTACTTC
cdr3_aa: CASSDATTYEQYF
d_call: -
v_call: TRBV2
clone_size: -
j_call: TRBJ2-7

cdr3_nt: TGTGCCAGCGCCCCCTCGACAGGGCTACCCTACGAGCAGTACTTC
cdr3_aa: CASAPSTGLPYEQYF
d_call: TRBD1
v_call: TRBV5-5
clone_size: -
j_call: TRBJ2-7

cdr3_nt: TGTGCCAGTACGTACGAGGGGCGCGTCAATCAGCCCCAGCATTTT
cdr3_aa: CASTYEGRVNQPQHF
d_call: -
v_call: TRBV19
clone_size: -
j_call: TRBJ1-5

cdr3_nt: TGTGCCAGTAGTCCAAACGGACATTCTGCCGCCTATGGCTACACCTTC
cdr3_aa: CASSPNGHSAAYGYTF
d_call: -
v_call: TRBV27
clone_size: -
j_call: TRBJ1-2

cdr3_nt: TGTGCCAGTAGTATTGTCGGGAACGGGGGTGAACTGTTTTTT
cdr3_aa: CASSIVGNGGELFF
d_call: -
v_call: TRBV19
clone_size: -
j_call: TRBJ1-4

cdr3_nt: TGTGCCAGCAAGGGGACAACCTCGACCTACGAGCAGTACTTC
cdr3_aa: CASKGTTSTYEQYF
d_call: -
v_call: TRBV2
clone_size: -
j_call: TRBJ2-7

cdr3_nt: TGTGCCAGCAGCGCCGGACAGGATGGATGGGGTTACACCTTC
cdr3_aa: CASSAGQDGWGYTF
d_call: TRBD1
v_call: TRBV2
clone_size: -
j_call: TRBJ1-2

cdr3_nt: TGTGCCAGCAGCTTAGAGGGAGGGTTCCAGTACTTC
cdr3_aa: CASSLEGGFQYF
d_call: TRBD2
v_call: TRBV7-9
clone_size: -
j_call: TRBJ2-5

cdr3_nt: TGTGCCAGCAGCTTGGTGGCGGCTTATGGCTACACCTTC
cdr3_aa: CASSLVAAYGYTF
d_call: -
v_call: TRBV5-6
clone_size: -
j_call: TRBJ1-2

cdr3_nt: TGTGCCAGCAGCGAGACAGGGGAGAACACTGAAGCTTTCTTT
cdr3_aa: CASSETGENTEAFF
d_call: TRBD1
v_call: TRBV9
clone_size: -
j_call: TRBJ1-1

cdr3_nt: TGCGCCAGCAGCGGGGAGACCCAGTACTTC
cdr3_aa: CASSGETQYF
d_call: -
v_call: TRBV5-1
clone_size: -
j_call: TRBJ2-5

cdr3_nt: TGTGCCAGCAGACCCGACAGGGCAAACACTGAAGCTTTCTTT
cdr3_aa: CASRPDRANTEAFF
d_call: TRBD1
v_call: TRBV7-9
clone_size: -
j_call: TRBJ1-1

cdr3_nt: TGTGCCAGCTCACCATTCCGTAGCTCAAGCGGGAGGAACGCTTTGAGTCTTGAGACCCAGTACTTC
cdr3_aa: CASSPFRSSSGRNALSLETQYF
d_call: TRBD2
v_call: TRBV18
clone_size: -
j_call: TRBJ2-5

cdr3_nt: TGTGCCAGCAGTGCCGGGACCCCCGGGGAGACCCAGTACTTC
cdr3_aa: CASSAGTPGETQYF
d_call: -
v_call: TRBV2
clone_size: -
j_call: TRBJ2-5

cdr3_nt: TGTGCCAGCAGTGAGGCAATTATTACTAGCGGGACCTACAATGAGCAGTTCTTC
cdr3_aa: CASSEAIITSGTYNEQFF
d_call: TRBD2
v_call: TRBV6-1
clone_size: -
j_call: TRBJ2-1

cdr3_nt: TGCGCCAGCAGCGAAATACTCTCTGGGGCCAACGTCCTGACTTTC
cdr3_aa: CASSEILSGANVLTF
d_call: -
v_call: TRBV5-1
clone_size: -
j_call: TRBJ2-6

cdr3_nt: TGTGCCAGCAGCTTAAGGGGATCGTACGAGCAGTACTTC
cdr3_aa: CASSLRGSYEQYF
d_call: -
v_call: TRBV7-9
clone_size: -
j_call: TRBJ2-7

cdr3_nt: TGTGCCAGCAAAGGACAGGGGCATCCTGGAAACACCATATATTTT
cdr3_aa: CASKGQGHPGNTIYF
d_call: TRBD1
v_call: TRBV6-5
clone_size: -
j_call: TRBJ1-3

cdr3_nt: TGCAGCGTTGTAAGAGCGTACACTGAAGCTTTCTTT
cdr3_aa: CSVVRAYTEAFF
d_call: -
v_call: TRBV29-1
clone_size: once
j_call: TRBJ1-1

cdr3_nt: TGTGCCAGCAGCCGTAGCGGGAACACAGATACGCAGTATTTT
cdr3_aa: CASSRSGNTDTQYF
d_call: TRBD2
v_call: TRBV28
clone_size: -
j_call: TRBJ2-3

cdr3_nt: TGTGCCAGTAGTATAGATCTCGGGACTTTCAATGAGCAGTTCTTC
cdr3_aa: CASSIDLGTFNEQFF
d_call: -
v_call: TRBV19
clone_size: -
j_call: TRBJ2-1

cdr3_nt: TGTGCCATCAGTTACCTAGCGGGAGAGGTCGAGCAGTACTTC
cdr3_aa: CAISYLAGEVEQYF
d_call: TRBD2
v_call: TRBV10-3
clone_size: -
j_call: TRBJ2-7

cdr3_nt: TGTGCCAGCTCTCAGGCAGGGGGCTCCTACAATGAGCAGTTCTTC
cdr3_aa: CASSQAGGSYNEQFF
d_call: TRBD1
v_call: TRBV18
clone_size: once
j_call: TRBJ2-1

cdr3_nt: TGCGCCAGCAGCTTGAGGCTAGCGGGAGAGTTCTTGGAGACCCAGTACTTC
cdr3_aa: CASSLRLAGEFLETQYF
d_call: TRBD2
v_call: TRBV5-1
clone_size: -
j_call: TRBJ2-5

cdr3_nt: TGCGCCAGCAGCCATGGCCTAGCGGGCAGTACGACAGATACGCAGTATTTT
cdr3_aa: CASSHGLAGSTTDTQYF
d_call: TRBD2
v_call: TRBV4-1
clone_size: -
j_call: TRBJ2-3

cdr3_nt: TGTGCCATCAGTGCCGGGACCGGGGGGCCCCAGCATTTT
cdr3_aa: CAISAGTGGPQHF
d_call: -
v_call: TRBV10-3
clone_size: -
j_call: TRBJ1-5

cdr3_nt: TGTGCCAGCAGTTTAATCCAGTTCTATGGCTACACCTTC
cdr3_aa: CASSLIQFYGYTF
d_call: -
v_call: TRBV28
clone_size: once
j_call: TRBJ1-2

cdr3_nt: TGCGCCAGCAGCCAAACAGGGTTGGGGGGCAATGAGCAGTTCTTC
cdr3_aa: CASSQTGLGGNEQFF
d_call: -
v_call: TRBV5-1
clone_size: -
j_call: TRBJ2-1

cdr3_nt: TGTGCCAGCAGCTCCCTATTTCGATCCTACAATGAGCAGTTCTTC
cdr3_aa: CASSSLFRSYNEQFF
d_call: -
v_call: TRBV7-2
clone_size: -
j_call: TRBJ2-1

cdr3_nt: TGTGCCAGCAGCTACGGGACACCTAGCACAGATACGCAGTATTTT
cdr3_aa: CASSYGTPSTDTQYF
d_call: -
v_call: TRBV5-4
clone_size: -
j_call: TRBJ2-3

cdr3_nt: TGTGCCAGCAGCTTGGGACTAGCGGGAGTTGGAGAGACCCAGTACTTC
cdr3_aa: CASSLGLAGVGETQYF
d_call: TRBD2
v_call: TRBV7-2
clone_size: once
j_call: TRBJ2-5

cdr3_nt: TGTGCCAGCAGCCTCAGTGGGATACGGGGGTACAATGAGCAGTTCTTC
cdr3_aa: CASSLSGIRGYNEQFF
d_call: -
v_call: TRBV7-9
clone_size: -
j_call: TRBJ2-1

cdr3_nt: TGTGCCACCAGCAGAGATCGGGTCGACTACGAGCAGTACTTC
cdr3_aa: CATSRDRVDYEQYF
d_call: -
v_call: TRBV15
clone_size: -
j_call: TRBJ2-7

cdr3_nt: TGCAGCGTTGAAGATCGGGTCCTACTCTCCTACAATGAGCAGTTCTTC
cdr3_aa: CSVEDRVLLSYNEQFF
d_call: -
v_call: TRBV29-1
clone_size: -
j_call: TRBJ2-1

cdr3_nt: TGTGCCAGCAGACTCACGGGGACCCCAAATGGCTACACCTTC
cdr3_aa: CASRLTGTPNGYTF
d_call: -
v_call: TRBV11-2
clone_size: -
j_call: TRBJ1-2